This section outlines one T cell receptor beta chain sequence together with its context. This CDR3 spans 13 amino acids. The V and J ends lost 5 bases and 4 bases respectively, with 11 bases between them. CDR1 SGHRS and CDR2 YFSETQ come from the germline V gene. TCRdb's copy holds only in-frame clones and misses some; the assay was immunoSEQ multiplex PCR. In the table there are about 60,000 clones, around 87% of which are singletons. This sample is drawn from a study of technical replicates of blood from a few donors. The TCR was taken from a human donor in good health. Some clones in this sample may be carry-over from other donors' samples. The material sequenced was PBMCs. The V gene is TRBV5-1, the J gene TRBJ2-3; D perhaps matches TRBD2 (6 bases). The CDR3 region is CASSSGEADTQYF. CDR3 bases: TGCGCCAGCAGTTCGGGGGAAGCAGATACGCAGTATTTT.